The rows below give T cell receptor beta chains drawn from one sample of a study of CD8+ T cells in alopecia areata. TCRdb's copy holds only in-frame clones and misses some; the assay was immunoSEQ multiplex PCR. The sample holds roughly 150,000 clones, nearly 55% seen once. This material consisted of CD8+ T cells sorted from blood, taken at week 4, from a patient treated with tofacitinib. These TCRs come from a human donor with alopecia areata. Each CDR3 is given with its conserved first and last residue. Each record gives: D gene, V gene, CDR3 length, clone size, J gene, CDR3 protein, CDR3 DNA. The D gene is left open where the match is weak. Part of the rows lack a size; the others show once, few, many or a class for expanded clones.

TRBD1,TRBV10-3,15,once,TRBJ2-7,CAISGDRVSSYEQYF,TGTGCCATCAGTGGGGACAGGGTAAGCTCCTACGAGCAGTACTTC
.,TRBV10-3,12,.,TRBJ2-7,CAISDESYEQYF,TGTGCCATCAGTGATGAGTCCTACGAGCAGTACTTC
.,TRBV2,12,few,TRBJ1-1,CATETWNTEAFF,TGTGCCACCGAGACCTGGAACACTGAAGCTTTCTTT
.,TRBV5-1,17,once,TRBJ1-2,CASSLDDTVGSNYGYTF,TGCGCCAGCAGCTTGGACGACACAGTGGGGAGTAACTATGGCTACACCTTC
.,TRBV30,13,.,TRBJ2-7,CAWEGDNNYEQYF,TGTGCCTGGGAGGGGGATAACAACTACGAGCAGTACTTC
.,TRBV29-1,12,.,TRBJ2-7,CSVVGRSYEQYF,TGCAGCGTTGTAGGGAGGTCCTACGAGCAGTACTTC
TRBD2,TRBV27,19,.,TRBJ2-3,CASSLDPNQESGGLDTQYF,TGTGCCAGCAGTTTGGACCCAAACCAAGAGAGCGGGGGGTTGGATACGCAGTATTTT
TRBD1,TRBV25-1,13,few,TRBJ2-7,CASRQGADYEQYF,TGTGCCAGCAGACAGGGGGCTGACTACGAGCAGTACTTC
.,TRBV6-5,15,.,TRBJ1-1,CASSYDRPQGTEAFF,TGTGCCAGCAGTTACGACAGGCCCCAAGGGACTGAAGCTTTCTTT
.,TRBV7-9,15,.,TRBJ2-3,CASSPREESTDTQYF,TGTGCCAGCAGCCCTCGAGAGGAAAGCACAGATACGCAGTATTTT
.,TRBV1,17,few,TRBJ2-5,CTSSPSDLAGPEETQYF,TGCACCAGCAGCCCCAGCGACCTAGCGGGGCCTGAAGAGACCCAGTACTTC
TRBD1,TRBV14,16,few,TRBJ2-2,CASSPDDRDVTGELFF,TGTGCCAGCAGCCCAGATGACAGGGACGTAACCGGGGAGCTGTTTTTT
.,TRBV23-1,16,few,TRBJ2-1,CASSQSPDPSYNEQFF,TGCGCCAGCAGTCAATCTCCGGACCCTTCCTACAATGAGCAGTTCTTC
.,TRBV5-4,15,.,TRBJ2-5,CASSLVRTGGETQYF,TGTGCCAGCAGCTTGGTCCGGACAGGAGGGGAGACCCAGTACTTC
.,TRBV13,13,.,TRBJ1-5,CASSLGSNQPQHF,TGTGCCAGCAGCTTAGGTAGCAATCAGCCCCAGCATTTT
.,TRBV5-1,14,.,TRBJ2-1,CASSRQRTPHEQFF,TGCGCCAGCAGTCGACAGCGAACCCCTCATGAGCAGTTCTTC
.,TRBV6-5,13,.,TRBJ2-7,CASSGERAGEQYF,TGTGCCAGCAGCGGAGAGAGGGCGGGCGAGCAGTACTTC